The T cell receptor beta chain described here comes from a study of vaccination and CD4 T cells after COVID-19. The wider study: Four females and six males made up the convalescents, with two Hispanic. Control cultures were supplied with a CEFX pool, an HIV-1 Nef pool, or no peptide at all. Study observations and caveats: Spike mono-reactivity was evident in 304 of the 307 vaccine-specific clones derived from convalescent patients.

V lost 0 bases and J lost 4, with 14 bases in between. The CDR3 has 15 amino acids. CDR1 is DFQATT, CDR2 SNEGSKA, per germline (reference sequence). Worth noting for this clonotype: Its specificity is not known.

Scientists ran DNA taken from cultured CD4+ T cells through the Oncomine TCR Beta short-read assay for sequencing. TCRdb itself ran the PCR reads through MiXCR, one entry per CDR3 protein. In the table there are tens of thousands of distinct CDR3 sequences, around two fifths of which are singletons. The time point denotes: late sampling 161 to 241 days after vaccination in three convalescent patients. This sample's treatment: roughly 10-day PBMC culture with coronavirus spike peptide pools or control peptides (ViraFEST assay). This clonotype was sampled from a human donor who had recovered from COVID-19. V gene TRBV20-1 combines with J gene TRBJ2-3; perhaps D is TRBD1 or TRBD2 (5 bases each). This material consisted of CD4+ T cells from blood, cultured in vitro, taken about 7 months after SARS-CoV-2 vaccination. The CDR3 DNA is TGCAGTGCTAGAGACCAGGGACGGAGGTCAGATACGCAGTATTTT. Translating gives CSARDQGRRSDTQYF.